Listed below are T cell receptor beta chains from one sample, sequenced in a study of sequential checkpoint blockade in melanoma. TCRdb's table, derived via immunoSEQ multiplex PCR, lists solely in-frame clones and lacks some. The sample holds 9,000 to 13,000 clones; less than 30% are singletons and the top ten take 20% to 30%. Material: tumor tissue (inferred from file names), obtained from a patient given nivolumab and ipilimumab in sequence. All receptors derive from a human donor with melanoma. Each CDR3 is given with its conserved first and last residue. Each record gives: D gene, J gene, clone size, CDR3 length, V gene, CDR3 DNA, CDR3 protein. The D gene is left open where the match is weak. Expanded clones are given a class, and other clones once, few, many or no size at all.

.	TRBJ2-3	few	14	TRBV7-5	TGTGCCAGCAGCCCGACAGCGAGCACAGATACGCAGTATTTT	CASSPTASTDTQYF
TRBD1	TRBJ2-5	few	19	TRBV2	TGTGCCAGCAGTACTCAGATCAAACCGACAGGGGCTTTACAAGAGACCCAGTACTTC	CASSTQIKPTGALQETQYF
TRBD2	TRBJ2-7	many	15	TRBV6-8	TGTGCCAGCAGTCAAGCGGGGGGCAACTCCTACGAGCAGTACTTC	CASSQAGGNSYEQYF
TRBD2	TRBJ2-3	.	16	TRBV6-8	TGTGCCATCAGTCCACTACTAGCGGGCTACACAGATACGCAGTATTTT	CAISPLLAGYTDTQYF
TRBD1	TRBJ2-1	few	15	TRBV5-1	TGCGCCAGCAGCTTGGAGGGGACAGGGATTAATGAGCAGTTCTTC	CASSLEGTGINEQFF
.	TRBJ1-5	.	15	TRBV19	TGTGCCAGTACCTCACATGGGGCGGGTGGCCAGCCCCAGCATTTT	CASTSHGAGGQPQHF
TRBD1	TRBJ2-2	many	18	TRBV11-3	TGTGCCAGCAGCTTACACCTTCAGGGACAGTCGAACACCGGGGAGCTGTTTTTT	CASSLHLQGQSNTGELFF
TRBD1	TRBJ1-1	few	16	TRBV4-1	TGCGCCAGCAGCCAAGGACAGGGGATGGTGAACACTGAAGCTTTCTTT	CASSQGQGMVNTEAFF
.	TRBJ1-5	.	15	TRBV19	TGTGCCAGTATGTCGAATCCGGGGTTCAGTCAGCCCCAGCATTTT	CASMSNPGFSQPQHF
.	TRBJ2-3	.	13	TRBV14	TGTGCCAGCACGAAGCACATCACAGATACGCAGTATTTT	CASTKHITDTQYF
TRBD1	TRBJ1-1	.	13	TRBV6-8	TGTGCCAGCAGCAGGGGGGGAGACACTGAAGCTTTCTTT	CASSRGGDTEAFF
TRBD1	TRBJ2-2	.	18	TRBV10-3	TGTGCCATCAGTGAGTCGCCCTCACAGGGGGCGAACACCGGGGAGCTGTTTTTT	CAISESPSQGANTGELFF
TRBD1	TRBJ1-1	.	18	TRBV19	TGTGCCAGTAGACCATACCAGGGGGGCGTTCCTGGGAACACTGAAGCTTTCTTT	CASRPYQGGVPGNTEAFF
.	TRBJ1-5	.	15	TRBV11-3	TGTGCCAGCAGCTCTACAGGGCTGGGCAATCAGCCCCAGCATTTT	CASSSTGLGNQPQHF
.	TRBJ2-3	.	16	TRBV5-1	TGCGCCAGCAGCTTAGTTTTAGGGGGAAGCACAGATACGCAGTATTTT	CASSLVLGGSTDTQYF
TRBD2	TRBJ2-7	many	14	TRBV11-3	TGTGCCAGCAGCTTCGAGACTAGCGCTTACGAGCAGTACTTC	CASSFETSAYEQYF
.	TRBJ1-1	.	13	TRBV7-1	TGTGCCAGCAGTACCGGCCCGAACACTGAAGCTTTCTTT	CASSTGPNTEAFF
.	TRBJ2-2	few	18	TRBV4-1	TGCGCCAGCAGCCAAGATATGGTTACCACCCGAAGGACCGGGGAGCTGTTTTTT	CASSQDMVTTRRTGELFF
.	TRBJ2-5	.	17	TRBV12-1	TGTGCCAGCAGCTTAACCACGGGACAGCCTTCCCACGGGACCCAGTACTTC	CASSLTTGQPSHGTQYF
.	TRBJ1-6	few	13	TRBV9	TGTGCCAGCCGAGGGGCAGCTCAATCACCCCTCCACTTT	CASRGAAQSPLHF
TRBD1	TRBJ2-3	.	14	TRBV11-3	TGTGCCAGCAGCCCAGGACAGGGGGCAGATACGCAGTATTTT	CASSPGQGADTQYF
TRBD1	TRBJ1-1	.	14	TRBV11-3	TGTGCCAGCAGCATAGGACAGGGATCCACTGAAGCTTTCTTT	CASSIGQGSTEAFF
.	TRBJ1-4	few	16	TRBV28	TGTGCCAGCAGTTTTCCCGCCTCCCCGACAGGCCCAACTTTTCATTTT	CASSFPASPTGPTFHF
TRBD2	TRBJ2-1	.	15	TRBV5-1	TGCGCCAGCAGTCCGGGGGGGTTCTCCTACAATGAGCAGTTCTTC	CASSPGGFSYNEQFF
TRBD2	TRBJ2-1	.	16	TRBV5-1	TGCGCCAGCAGCTTGATGAGCGGGGGGTATAACAATGAGCAGTTCTTC	CASSLMSGGYNNEQFF
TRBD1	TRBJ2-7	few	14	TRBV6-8	TGTGCCAGCAGTACAAGACAGGGCCCCTACGAGCAGTACTTC	CASSTRQGPYEQYF
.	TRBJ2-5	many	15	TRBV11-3	TGTGCCAGCAGCTTAACCAGGGGGGCGATGGAGACCCAGTACTTC	CASSLTRGAMETQYF
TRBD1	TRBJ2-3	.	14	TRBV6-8	TGTGCCAGCAGTTCGACAGGGTTGAGAGATACGCAGTATTTT	CASSSTGLRDTQYF
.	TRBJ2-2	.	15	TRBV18	TGTGCCAGCTACCCCCCGCAGGGACCCACCGGGGAGCTGTTTTTT	CASYPPQGPTGELFF
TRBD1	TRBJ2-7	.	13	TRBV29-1	TGCAGCGCCTCCCGAGGACAGGGGTCCGAGCAGTACTTC	CSASRGQGSEQYF
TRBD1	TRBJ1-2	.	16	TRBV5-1	TGCGCCAGCAGCTTGGGAGGGGGACAGGGGGCGCCTGGCTACACCTTC	CASSLGGGQGAPGYTF
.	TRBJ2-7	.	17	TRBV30	TGTGCCTGGAGAAAAGATTGGGGGATACACCCCTCCTACGAGCAGTACTTC	CAWRKDWGIHPSYEQYF
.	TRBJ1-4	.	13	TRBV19	TGTGCCAGTAGTATGACAGTTAATGAAAAACTGTTTTTT	CASSMTVNEKLFF
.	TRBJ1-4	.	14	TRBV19	TGTGCCAGTAGTAGGCCCCAGGCCGGAGAAAAACTGTTTTTT	CASSRPQAGEKLFF
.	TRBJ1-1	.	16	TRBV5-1	TGCGCCAGCAGCTTGGGAAAACGACAACAAACCACTGAAGCTTTCTTT	CASSLGKRQQTTEAFF
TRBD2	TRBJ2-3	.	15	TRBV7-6	TGTGCCAGCAGTTTTAGCGGGGGGGCTGTAGATACGCAGTATTTT	CASSFSGGAVDTQYF
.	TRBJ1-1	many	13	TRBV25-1	TGTGCCAGCAGTGCGGACAGGAACACTGAAGCTTTCTTT	CASSADRNTEAFF